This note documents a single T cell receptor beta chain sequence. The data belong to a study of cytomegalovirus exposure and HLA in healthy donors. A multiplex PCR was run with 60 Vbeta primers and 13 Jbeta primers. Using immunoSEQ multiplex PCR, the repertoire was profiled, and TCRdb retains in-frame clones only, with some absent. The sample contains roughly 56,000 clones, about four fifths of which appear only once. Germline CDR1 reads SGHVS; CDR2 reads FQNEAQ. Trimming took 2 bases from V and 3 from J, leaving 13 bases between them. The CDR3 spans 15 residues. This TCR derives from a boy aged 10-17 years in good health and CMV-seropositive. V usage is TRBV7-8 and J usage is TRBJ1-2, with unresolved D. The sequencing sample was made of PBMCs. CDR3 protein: CASSLIPRRDYGYTF. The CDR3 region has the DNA TGTGCCAGCAGCTTAATTCCGCGGAGGGACTATGGCTACACCTTC.